This is a list of T cell receptor beta chains from one sample in a study of blood T cells in healthy people across ages. TCRdb reanalysed the 5' RACE reads using MiXCR and keeps one entry per CDR3 protein. The table shows fewer than 1,200,000 distinct CDR3 sequences, with under 30% occurring only once. These data were also reused for a study on T cells of mothers and their children.

Sequences were obtained from blood. The receptors derive from a girl aged 2-10 years in good health. Both conserved end residues are part of each CDR3. Each record gives: clone size, J gene, V gene, D gene, CDR3 DNA, CDR3 protein. D genes are given only for firm matches. Where a row states a size, it is once, few, many or the class of an expanded clone; other rows omit it.

abundance: few
j_gene: TRBJ1-2
v_gene: TRBV29-1
d_gene: -
CDR3nt: TGCAGCGTTGAAGTGGGGAGCAGGGAGGGTTGGAGCTATGGCTACACCTTC
CDR3aa: CSVEVGSREGWSYGYTF

abundance: once
j_gene: TRBJ2-7
v_gene: TRBV12-3/TRBV12-4
d_gene: -
CDR3nt: TGTACCAGCAGTTTGCGGGGACTTTCGGGGGAGCAGTACTTC
CDR3aa: CTSSLRGLSGEQYF

abundance: few
j_gene: TRBJ1-6
v_gene: TRBV19
d_gene: TRBD1
CDR3nt: TGTGCCAGTGGTACAGGGGCCTCGGCGCCCCTCCACTTT
CDR3aa: CASGTGASAPLHF

abundance: -
j_gene: TRBJ2-1
v_gene: TRBV24-1
d_gene: TRBD1
CDR3nt: TGTGCCACCAGCTTCGGACAGGGGAGAAATGAGCAGTTCTTC
CDR3aa: CATSFGQGRNEQFF

abundance: -
j_gene: TRBJ2-1
v_gene: TRBV20-1
d_gene: -
CDR3nt: TGCAGTGCTAGATCCGGAGACCGACGCTCCTACAATGAGCAGTTCTTC
CDR3aa: CSARSGDRRSYNEQFF

abundance: few
j_gene: TRBJ2-3
v_gene: TRBV6-5
d_gene: -
CDR3nt: TGTGCCAGCAGTACTTACTTTGGGGATACGCAGTATTTT
CDR3aa: CASSTYFGDTQYF

abundance: few
j_gene: TRBJ2-1
v_gene: TRBV11-2
d_gene: -
CDR3nt: TGTGCCAGCAGCTTTAGCTGGGCGAGCTCCTACAATGAGCAGTTCTTC
CDR3aa: CASSFSWASSYNEQFF

abundance: -
j_gene: TRBJ2-1
v_gene: TRBV28
d_gene: TRBD1
CDR3nt: TGTGCCAGCAGCCCGATGGGGACAGGGATCAGGGAGCAGTTCTTC
CDR3aa: CASSPMGTGIREQFF

abundance: many
j_gene: TRBJ1-1
v_gene: TRBV7-9
d_gene: -
CDR3nt: TGTGCCAGCAGCCAGGACACTGAAGCTTTCTTT
CDR3aa: CASSQDTEAFF

abundance: few
j_gene: TRBJ2-5
v_gene: TRBV7-9
d_gene: -
CDR3nt: TGTGCCAGCAGCTTAGCGTTGGGGCAGGAGACCCAGTACTTC
CDR3aa: CASSLALGQETQYF

abundance: -
j_gene: TRBJ2-1
v_gene: TRBV7-9
d_gene: -
CDR3nt: TGTGCCAGCAGCTTCGGGCCCGGGGATGAGTTCTTC
CDR3aa: CASSFGPGDEFF

abundance: few
j_gene: TRBJ1-1
v_gene: TRBV20-1
d_gene: -
CDR3nt: TGCAGTGCTGTATGGAACACTGAAGCTTTCTTT
CDR3aa: CSAVWNTEAFF

abundance: few
j_gene: TRBJ1-2
v_gene: TRBV5-1
d_gene: TRBD1
CDR3nt: TGCGCCAGCAGTCACAACCCTGGGACAGGGAATGATGGCTACACCTTC
CDR3aa: CASSHNPGTGNDGYTF

abundance: -
j_gene: TRBJ2-5
v_gene: TRBV29-1
d_gene: -
CDR3nt: TGCAGCGAATGGACCTCGGTAGGGTCCCCTGGGGCCCAGTACTTC
CDR3aa: CSEWTSVGSPGAQYF

abundance: -
j_gene: TRBJ2-3
v_gene: TRBV29-1
d_gene: -
CDR3nt: TGCAGCGTTGTTAGCGGAAACACAGATACGCGGTATTTT
CDR3aa: CSVVSGNTDTRYF

abundance: -
j_gene: TRBJ2-7
v_gene: TRBV20-1
d_gene: -
CDR3nt: TGCAGTGCTAGGGCCTCGAACACTCCCTACGAGCAGTACTTC
CDR3aa: CSARASNTPYEQYF